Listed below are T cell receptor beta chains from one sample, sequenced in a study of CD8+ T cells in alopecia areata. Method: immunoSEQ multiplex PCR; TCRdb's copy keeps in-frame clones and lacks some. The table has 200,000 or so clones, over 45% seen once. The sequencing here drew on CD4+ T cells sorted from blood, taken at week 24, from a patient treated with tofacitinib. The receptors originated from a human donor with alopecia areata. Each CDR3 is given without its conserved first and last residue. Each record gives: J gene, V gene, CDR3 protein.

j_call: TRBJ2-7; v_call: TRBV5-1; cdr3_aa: ASSPQGSSYEQY
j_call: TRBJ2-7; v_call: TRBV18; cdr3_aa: ASSLERVEQY
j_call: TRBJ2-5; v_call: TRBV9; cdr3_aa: ASSVGTSGSWSETQY
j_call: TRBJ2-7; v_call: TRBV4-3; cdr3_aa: AIGPYTYEQY
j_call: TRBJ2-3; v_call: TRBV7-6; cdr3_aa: ASSLTADTQY
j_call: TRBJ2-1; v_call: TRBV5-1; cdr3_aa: ASSSERGGLGEQF
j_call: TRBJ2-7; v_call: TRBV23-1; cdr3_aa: ASSQLRPRLAGQGAYEQY
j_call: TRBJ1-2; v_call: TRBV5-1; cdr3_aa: ASSLSEHYGYT
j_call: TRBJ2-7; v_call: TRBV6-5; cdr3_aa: ASSSQGGAYEQY
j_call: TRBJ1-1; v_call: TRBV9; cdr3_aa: ASSTGNVMNTEAF
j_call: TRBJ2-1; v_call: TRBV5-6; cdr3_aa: ASSFYNEQF
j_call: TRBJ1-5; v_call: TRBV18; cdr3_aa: ASSPGDQPQH
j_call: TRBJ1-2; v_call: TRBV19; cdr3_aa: ASSRAGQNYGYT
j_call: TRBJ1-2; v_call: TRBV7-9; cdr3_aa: ASSMTGNGYT
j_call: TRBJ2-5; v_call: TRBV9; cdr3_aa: ASSDMGTAQY
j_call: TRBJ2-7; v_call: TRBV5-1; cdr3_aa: ASSVGTGEEQY
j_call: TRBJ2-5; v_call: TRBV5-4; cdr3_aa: ASSFGQPGLRQETQY
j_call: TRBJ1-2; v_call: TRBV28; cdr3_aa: ASSLVGAGEPYGYT
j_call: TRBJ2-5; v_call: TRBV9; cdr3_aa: ASSVDAGAWPETQY
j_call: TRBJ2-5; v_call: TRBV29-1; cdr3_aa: SVDAPGGTQY
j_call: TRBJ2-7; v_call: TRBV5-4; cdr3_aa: ATTRSGGRTEQY
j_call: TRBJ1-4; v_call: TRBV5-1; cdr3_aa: ASSRDAAGRNEKLF
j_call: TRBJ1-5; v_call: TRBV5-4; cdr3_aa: ASSLGSGGGQPQH
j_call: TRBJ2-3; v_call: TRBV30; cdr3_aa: AWNAGWGTDTQY
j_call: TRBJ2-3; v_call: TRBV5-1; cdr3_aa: ASSSGQGRTDTQY
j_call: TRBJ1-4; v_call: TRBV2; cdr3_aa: ASRTDREKLF
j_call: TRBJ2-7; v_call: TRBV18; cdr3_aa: ASSPPGTGPSSYEQY
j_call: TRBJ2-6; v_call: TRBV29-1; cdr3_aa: SVAGQGISGANVLT
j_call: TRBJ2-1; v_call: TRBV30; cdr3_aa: AGKQGAVNEQF
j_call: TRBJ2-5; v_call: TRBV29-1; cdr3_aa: SVTRSSGLSETQY
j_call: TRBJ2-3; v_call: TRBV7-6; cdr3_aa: ASSLGPDTQY
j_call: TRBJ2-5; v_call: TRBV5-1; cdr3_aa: ASNPLAGGGEETQY
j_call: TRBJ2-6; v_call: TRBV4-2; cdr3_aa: ASSPRVSGANVLT
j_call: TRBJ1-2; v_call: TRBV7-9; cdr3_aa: ASSETGGKDYGYT
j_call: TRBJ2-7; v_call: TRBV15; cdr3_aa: ATSRDRGSREQY
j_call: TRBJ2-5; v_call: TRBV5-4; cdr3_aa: ASSFGETQY
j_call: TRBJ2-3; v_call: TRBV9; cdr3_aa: ASSVEWSSDTQY
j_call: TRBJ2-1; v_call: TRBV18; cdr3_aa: ASSPLPRGGEQF
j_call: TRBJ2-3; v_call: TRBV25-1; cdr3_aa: ASSYSGGSTDTQY
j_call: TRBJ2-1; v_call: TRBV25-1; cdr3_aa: ASSTSTGGNEQF
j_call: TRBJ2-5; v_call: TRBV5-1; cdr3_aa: ASKRRELGANQETQY
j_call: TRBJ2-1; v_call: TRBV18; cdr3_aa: ASDSTASNEQF
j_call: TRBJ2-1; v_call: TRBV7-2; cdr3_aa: ASSVDGGGYEQF
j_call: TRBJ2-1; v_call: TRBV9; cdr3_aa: ASSVVRGEAAYNEQF
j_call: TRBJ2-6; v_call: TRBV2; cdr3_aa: ASSEPSGYSGANVLT
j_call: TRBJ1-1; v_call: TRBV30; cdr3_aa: AWSGDSKAEAF
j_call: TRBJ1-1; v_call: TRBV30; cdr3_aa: AWTIQGEAF
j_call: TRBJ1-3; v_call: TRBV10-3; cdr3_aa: AIRHPSGNTIY
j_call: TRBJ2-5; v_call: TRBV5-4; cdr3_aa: ASSFGPSHQETQY